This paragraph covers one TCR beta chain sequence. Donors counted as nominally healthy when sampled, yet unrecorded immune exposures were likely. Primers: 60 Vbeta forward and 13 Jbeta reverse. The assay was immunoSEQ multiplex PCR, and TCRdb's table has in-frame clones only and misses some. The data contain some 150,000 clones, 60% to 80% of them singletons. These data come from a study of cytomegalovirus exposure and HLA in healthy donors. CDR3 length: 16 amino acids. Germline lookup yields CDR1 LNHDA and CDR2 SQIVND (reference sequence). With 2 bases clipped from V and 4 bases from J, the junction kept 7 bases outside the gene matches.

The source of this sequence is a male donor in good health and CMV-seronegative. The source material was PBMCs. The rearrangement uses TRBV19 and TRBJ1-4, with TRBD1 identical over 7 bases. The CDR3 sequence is CASSIPGRQGNEKLFF. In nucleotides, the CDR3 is TGTGCCAGTAGTATACCGGGCCGACAGGGTAATGAAAAACTGTTTTTT.